This T cell receptor (beta chain) was retrieved from a study of immune reconstitution after stem cell transplant in scleroderma. MiXCR, applied by TCRdb to the RT-PCR reads, yields one record per CDR3 protein. The sample has 3,000 to 4,500 distinct CDR3 sequences; nearly 6.5% are singletons. Collection took place before or after autologous hematopoietic stem cell transplantation (not recorded which). The clonotype was recovered from a female donor with systemic sclerosis.

The DNA of the CDR3 is TGTGCCAGCTCATCCGGACAGGGGGGGACCTACAATGAGCAGTTCTTC. Translated, it gives CASSSGQGGTYNEQFF. V is TRBV18 and J is TRBJ2-1, with 10 nucleotides matching TRBD1. Germline V gives CDR1 KGHSH, CDR2 LQKENI. There are 16 residues in the CDR3. The trim removed 5 bases at V and 2 bases at J, leaving 6 bases unmatched.